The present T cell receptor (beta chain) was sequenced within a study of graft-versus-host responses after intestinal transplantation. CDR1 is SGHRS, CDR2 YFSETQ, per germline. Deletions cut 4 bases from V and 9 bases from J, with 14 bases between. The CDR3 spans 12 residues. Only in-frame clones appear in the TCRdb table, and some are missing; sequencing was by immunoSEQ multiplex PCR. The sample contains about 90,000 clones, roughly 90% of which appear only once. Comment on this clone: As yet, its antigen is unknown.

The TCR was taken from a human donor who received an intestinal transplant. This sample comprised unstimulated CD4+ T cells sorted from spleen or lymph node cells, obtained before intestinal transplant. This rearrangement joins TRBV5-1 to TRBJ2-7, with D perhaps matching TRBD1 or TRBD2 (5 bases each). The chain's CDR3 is CASSRDGEGQYF. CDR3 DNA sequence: TGCGCCAGCAGCCGGGACGGTGAGGGGCAGTACTTC.